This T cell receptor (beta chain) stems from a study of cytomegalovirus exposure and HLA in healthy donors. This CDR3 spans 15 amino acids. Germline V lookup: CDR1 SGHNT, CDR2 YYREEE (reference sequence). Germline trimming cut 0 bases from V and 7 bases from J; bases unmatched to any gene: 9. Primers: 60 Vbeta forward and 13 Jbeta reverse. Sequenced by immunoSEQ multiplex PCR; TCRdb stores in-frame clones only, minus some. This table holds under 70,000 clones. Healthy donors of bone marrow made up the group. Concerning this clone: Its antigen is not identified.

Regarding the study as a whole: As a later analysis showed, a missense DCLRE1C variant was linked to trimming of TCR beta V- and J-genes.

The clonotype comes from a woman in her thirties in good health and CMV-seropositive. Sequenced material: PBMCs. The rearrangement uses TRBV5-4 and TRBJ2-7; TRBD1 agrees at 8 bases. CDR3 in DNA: TGTGCCAGCAGCTTGGGGAGAGGACAGGGTTTAGAGCAGTACTTC. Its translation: CASSLGRGQGLEQYF. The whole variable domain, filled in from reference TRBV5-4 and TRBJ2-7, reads ETGVTQSPTHLIKTRGQQVTLRCSSQSGHNTVSWYQQALGQGPQFIFQYYREEENGRGNFPPRFSGLQFPNYSSELNVNALELDDSALYLCASSLGRGQGLEQYFGPGTRLTVT.